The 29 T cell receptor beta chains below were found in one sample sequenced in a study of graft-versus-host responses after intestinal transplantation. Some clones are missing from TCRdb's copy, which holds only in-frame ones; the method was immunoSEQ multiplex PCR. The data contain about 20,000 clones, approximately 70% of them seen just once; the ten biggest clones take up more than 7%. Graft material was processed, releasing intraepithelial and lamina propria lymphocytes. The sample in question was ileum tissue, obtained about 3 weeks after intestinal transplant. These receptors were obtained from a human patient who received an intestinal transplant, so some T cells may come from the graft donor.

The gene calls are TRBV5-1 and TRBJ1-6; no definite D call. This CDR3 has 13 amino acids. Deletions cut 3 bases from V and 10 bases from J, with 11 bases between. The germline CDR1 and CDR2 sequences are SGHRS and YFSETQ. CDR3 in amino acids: CASSWLLRSPLHF. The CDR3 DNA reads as TGCGCCAGCAGCTGGTTACTCCGGTCACCCCTCCACTTT.

Here the CDR3 DNA reads TGCGCCAGCAGCCCAGGCGGGGGATCAGGGGAGCTGTTTTTT. This translates into CASSPGGGSGELFF. The V and J genes are TRBV5-1 and TRBJ2-2; 7 positions match TRBD2. The CDR3 is 14 residues long. J was trimmed by 8 bases and V by 4 bases; bases with no gene match: 8. CDR1 is SGHRS, CDR2 YFSETQ, per germline.

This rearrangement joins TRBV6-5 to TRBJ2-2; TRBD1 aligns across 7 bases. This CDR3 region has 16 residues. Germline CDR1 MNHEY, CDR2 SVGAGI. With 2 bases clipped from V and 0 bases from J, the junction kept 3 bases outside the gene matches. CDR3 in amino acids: CASSYPDRTNTGELFF. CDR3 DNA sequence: TGTGCCAGCAGTTACCCGGACAGGACGAACACCGGGGAGCTGTTTTTT.

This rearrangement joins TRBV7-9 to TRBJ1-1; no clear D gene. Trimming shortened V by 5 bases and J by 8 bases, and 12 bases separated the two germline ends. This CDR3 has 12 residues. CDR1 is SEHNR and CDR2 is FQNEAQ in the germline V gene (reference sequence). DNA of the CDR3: TGTGCCAGCAGCCCGACACCCGTGGAAGCTTTCTTT. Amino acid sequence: CASSPTPVEAFF.

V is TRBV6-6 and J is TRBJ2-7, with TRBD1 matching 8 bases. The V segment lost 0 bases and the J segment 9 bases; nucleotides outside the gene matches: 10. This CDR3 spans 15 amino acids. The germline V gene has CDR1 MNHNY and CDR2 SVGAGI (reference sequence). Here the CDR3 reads CASSYSRTGYSGQYF. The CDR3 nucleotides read TGTGCCAGCAGTTACTCGAGGACAGGGTACTCTGGGCAGTACTTC.

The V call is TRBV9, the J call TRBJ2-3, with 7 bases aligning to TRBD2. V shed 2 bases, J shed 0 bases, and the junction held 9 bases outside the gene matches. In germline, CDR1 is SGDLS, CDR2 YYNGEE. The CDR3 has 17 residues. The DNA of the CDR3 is TGTGCCAGCAGCGTCAACGGGGGGTCATCTAGCACAGATACGCAGTATTTT. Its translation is CASSVNGGSSSTDTQYF.

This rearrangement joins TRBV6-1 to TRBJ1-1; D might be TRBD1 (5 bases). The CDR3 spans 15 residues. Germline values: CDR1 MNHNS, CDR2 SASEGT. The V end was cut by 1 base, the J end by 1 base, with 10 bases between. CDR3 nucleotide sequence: TGTGCCAGCAGTGAAGAGGTCGGGGGGAACACTGAAGCTTTCTTT. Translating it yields CASSEEVGGNTEAFF.

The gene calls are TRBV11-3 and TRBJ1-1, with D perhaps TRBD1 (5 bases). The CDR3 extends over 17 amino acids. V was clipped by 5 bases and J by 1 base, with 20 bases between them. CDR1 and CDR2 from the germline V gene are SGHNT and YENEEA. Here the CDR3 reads CASSRGQGTVRNTEAFF. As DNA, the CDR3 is TGTGCCAGCAGCCGTGGGCAGGGAACTGTTCGGAACACTGAAGCTTTCTTT.

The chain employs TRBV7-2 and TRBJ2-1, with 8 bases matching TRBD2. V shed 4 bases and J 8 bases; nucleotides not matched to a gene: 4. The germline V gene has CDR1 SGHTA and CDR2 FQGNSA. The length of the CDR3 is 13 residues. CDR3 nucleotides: TGTGCCAGCAGCTCCAGCGGGGGCTATGAGCAGTTCTTC. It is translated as CASSSSGGYEQFF.

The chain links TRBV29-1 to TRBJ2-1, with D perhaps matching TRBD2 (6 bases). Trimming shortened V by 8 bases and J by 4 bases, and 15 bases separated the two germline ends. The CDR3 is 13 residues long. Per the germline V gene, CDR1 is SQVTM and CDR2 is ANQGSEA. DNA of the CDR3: TGCAGCTTTTGCCGGGACTTTTACAATGAGCAGTTCTTC. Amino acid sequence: CSFCRDFYNEQFF.

CDR3 in DNA: TGCGCCAGCAGCTTGTTCCCGCCTGACAGGCGGAGGGAAAAACTGTTTTTT. Residues: CASSLFPPDRRREKLFF. V usage is TRBV5-1 and J usage is TRBJ1-4; possibly TRBD1 for D (6 bases). V was cut by 1 base and J by 8 bases, with 21 bases left in between. The germline V gene has CDR1 SGHRS and CDR2 YFSETQ. The CDR3 spans 17 residues.

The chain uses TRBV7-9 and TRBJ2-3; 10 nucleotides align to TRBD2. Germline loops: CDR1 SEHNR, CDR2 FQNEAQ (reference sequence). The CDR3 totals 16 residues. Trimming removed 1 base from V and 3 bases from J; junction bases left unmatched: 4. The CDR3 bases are TGTGCCAGCAGCTTAGGGGCTAGCGGGGGTACAGATACGCAGTATTTT. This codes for CASSLGASGGTDTQYF.

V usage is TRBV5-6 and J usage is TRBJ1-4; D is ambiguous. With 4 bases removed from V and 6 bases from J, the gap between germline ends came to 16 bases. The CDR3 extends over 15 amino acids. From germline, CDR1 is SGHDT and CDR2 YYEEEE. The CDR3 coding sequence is TGTGCCAGCAGCCTGAAGACCCACCGGGATGAAAAACTGTTTTTT. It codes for CASSLKTHRDEKLFF.

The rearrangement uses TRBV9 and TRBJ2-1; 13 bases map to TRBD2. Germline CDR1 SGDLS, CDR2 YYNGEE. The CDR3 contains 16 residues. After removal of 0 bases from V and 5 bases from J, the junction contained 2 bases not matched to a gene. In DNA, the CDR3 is TGTGCCAGCAGCGTAGTGGGGACTAGCGGGGACAATGAGCAGTTCTTC. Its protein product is CASSVVGTSGDNEQFF.

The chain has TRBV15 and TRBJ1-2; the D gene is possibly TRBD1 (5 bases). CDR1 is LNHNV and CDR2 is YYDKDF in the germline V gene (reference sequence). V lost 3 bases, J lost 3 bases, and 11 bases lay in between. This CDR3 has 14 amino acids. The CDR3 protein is CATSSSRVDYGYTF. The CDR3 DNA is TGTGCCACCAGCAGCTCCAGGGTGGACTATGGCTACACCTTC.

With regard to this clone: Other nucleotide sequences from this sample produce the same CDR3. Written as DNA, the CDR3 is TGTGCCAGCAGTTTAGACAGGGGGGGCTACGAGCAGTACTTC. Translation: CASSLDRGGYEQYF. The chain recombines TRBV27 with TRBJ2-7, with TRBD1 matching 9 bases. The CDR3 spans 14 residues. Germline lookup yields CDR1 MNHEY and CDR2 SMNVEV (reference sequence). V was pared by 2 bases and J by 3 bases, with 2 bases of the junction left unmatched.

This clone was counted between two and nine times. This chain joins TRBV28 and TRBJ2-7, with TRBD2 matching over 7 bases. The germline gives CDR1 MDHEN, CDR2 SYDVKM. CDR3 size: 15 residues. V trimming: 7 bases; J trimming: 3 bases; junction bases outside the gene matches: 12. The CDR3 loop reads CASNSGSGLDYEQYF. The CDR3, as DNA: TGTGCCAGCAATAGCGGGTCGGGGTTGGACTACGAGCAGTACTTC. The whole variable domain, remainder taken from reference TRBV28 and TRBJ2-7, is DVKVTQSSRYLVKRTGEKVFLECVQDMDHENMFWYRQDPGLGLRLIYFSYDVKMKEKGDIPEGYSVSREKKERFSLILESASTNQTSMYLCASNSGSGLDYEQYFGPGTRLTVT.

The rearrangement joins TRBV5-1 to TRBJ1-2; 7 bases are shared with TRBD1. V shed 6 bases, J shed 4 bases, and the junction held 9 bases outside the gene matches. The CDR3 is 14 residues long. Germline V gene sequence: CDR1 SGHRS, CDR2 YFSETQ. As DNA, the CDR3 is TGCGCCAGCACCCGAAGGACAGGAATCTATGGCTACACCTTC. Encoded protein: CASTRRTGIYGYTF.

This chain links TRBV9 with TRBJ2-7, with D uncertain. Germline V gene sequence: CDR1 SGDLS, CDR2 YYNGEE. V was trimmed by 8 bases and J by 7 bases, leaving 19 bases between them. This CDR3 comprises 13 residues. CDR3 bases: TGTGCCAGTGCCGCAGGCCTTGGTTATGAGCAGTACTTC. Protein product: CASAAGLGYEQYF.

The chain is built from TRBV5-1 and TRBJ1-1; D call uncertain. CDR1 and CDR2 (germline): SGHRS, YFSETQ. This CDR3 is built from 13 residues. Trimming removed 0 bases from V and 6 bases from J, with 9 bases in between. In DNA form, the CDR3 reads TGCGCCAGCAGCTTGGTTGTGTCCTCTGAAGCTTTCTTT. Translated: CASSLVVSSEAFF.

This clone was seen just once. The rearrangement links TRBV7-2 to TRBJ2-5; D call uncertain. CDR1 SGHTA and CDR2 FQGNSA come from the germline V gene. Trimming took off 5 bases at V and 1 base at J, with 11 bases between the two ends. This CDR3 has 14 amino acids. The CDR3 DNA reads TGTGCCAGCAGCAAAGACGGGTCCCAAGAGACCCAGTACTTC. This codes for CASSKDGSQETQYF. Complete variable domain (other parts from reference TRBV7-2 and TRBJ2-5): GAGVSQSPSNKVTEKGKDVELRCDPISGHTALYWYRQSLGQGLEFLIYFQGNSAPDKSGLPSDRFSAERTGGSVSTLTIQRTQQEDSAVYLCASSKDGSQETQYFGPGTRLLVL.

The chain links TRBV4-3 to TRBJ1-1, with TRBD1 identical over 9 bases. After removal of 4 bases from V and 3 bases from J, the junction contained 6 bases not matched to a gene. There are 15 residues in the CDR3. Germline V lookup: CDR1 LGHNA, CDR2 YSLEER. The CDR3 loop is CASSLRQGVDTEAFF. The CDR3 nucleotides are TGCGCCAGCAGCCTTAGACAGGGGGTAGACACTGAAGCTTTCTTT.

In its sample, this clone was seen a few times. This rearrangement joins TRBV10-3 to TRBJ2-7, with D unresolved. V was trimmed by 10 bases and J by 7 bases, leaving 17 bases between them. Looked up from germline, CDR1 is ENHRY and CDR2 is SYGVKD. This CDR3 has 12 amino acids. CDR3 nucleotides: TGTGCCACCGAAGAGATATTTGGTGAGCAGTACTTC. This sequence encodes CATEEIFGEQYF.

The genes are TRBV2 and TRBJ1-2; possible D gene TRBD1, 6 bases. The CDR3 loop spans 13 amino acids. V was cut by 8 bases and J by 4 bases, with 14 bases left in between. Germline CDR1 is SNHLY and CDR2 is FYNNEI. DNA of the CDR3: TGTGCCAGCGCGGATGGGGGCATCTATGGCTACACCTTC. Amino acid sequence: CASADGGIYGYTF.

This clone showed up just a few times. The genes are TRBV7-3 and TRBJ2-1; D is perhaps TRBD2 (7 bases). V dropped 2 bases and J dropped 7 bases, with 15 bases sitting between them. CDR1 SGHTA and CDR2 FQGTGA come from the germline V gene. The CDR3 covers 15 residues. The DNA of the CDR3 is TGTGCCAGCAGCTTAGGCGGGGGCCTTGGGAATGAGCAGTTCTTC. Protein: CASSLGGGLGNEQFF.

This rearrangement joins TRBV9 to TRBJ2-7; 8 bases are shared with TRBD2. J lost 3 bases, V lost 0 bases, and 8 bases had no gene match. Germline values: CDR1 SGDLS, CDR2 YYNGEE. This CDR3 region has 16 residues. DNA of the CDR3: TGTGCCAGCAGCGTAGGAGGGGCGGGAGGAGTCTACGAGCAGTACTTC. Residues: CASSVGGAGGVYEQYF. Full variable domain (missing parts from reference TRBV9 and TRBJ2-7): DSGVTQTPKHLITATGQRVTLRCSPRSGDLSVYWYQQSLDQGLQFLIQYYNGEERAKGNILERFSAQQFPDLHSELNLSSLELGDSALYFCASSVGGAGGVYEQYFGPGTRLTVT.

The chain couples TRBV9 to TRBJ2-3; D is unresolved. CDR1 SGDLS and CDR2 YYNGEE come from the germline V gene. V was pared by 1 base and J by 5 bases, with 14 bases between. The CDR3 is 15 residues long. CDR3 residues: CASSVYNTPLDTQYF. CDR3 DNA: TGTGCCAGCAGCGTATATAACACACCCTTAGATACGCAGTATTTT.

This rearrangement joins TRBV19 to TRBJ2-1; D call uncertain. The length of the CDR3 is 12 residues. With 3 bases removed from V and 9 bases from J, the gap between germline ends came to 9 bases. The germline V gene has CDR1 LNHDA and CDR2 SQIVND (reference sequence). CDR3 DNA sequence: TGTGCCAGTAGTATCGGAGACGGTGAGCAGTTCTTC. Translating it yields CASSIGDGEQFF. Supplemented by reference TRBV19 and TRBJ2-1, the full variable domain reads DGGITQSPKYLFRKEGQNVTLSCEQNLNHDAMYWYRQDPGQGLRLIYYSQIVNDFQKGDIAEGYSVSREKKESFPLTVTSAQKNPTAFYLCASSIGDGEQFFGPGTRLTVL.

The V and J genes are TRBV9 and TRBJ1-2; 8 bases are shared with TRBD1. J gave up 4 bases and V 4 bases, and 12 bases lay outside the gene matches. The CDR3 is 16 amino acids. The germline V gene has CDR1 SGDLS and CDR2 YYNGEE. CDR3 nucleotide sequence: TGTGCCAGCAGCCCCCACCAGACAGGGGACCCCTATGGCTACACCTTC. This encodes CASSPHQTGDPYGYTF.